Listed below are T cell receptor beta chains from one sample, sequenced in a study of T cell clones after liver transplantation. Produced via immunoSEQ multiplex PCR; TCRdb's table is partial and in-frame only. The sample has tens of thousands of clones, roughly 84% seen once. This specimen was CD4+ T cells from blood, taken before liver transplant. Receptors originate from a human donor who received a liver transplant. Each CDR3 is given with its conserved first and last residue. A D gene is named only where the DNA matches it firmly. Some rows mark clone size as missing; the rest say once, few, many or name a class of expanded clone.

>-|TRBJ2-7|TRBV28|TRBD2
TGTGCCAGCAGTTTAGCCAGCGGGACTCGTGAGCAGTACTTC
CASSLASGTREQYF
>-|TRBJ1-4|TRBV7-6|TRBD1
TGTGCCAGCGGCCTTAGGACAGGGGTTAATGAAAAACTGTTTTTT
CASGLRTGVNEKLFF
>-|TRBJ2-7|TRBV7-6|-
TGTGCCAGCAGCTTAGGTATCGCCGGCGGAGAGCAGTACTTC
CASSLGIAGGEQYF
>-|TRBJ1-4|TRBV19|TRBD1
TGTGCCAGTATAGGGGGCCCGGCGGCTAATGAAAAACTGTTTTTT
CASIGGPAANEKLFF
>-|TRBJ1-4|TRBV6-5|-
TGTGCCAGCAGGTCCTTTGGGGGCGGAGAAAAACTGTTTTTT
CASRSFGGGEKLFF
>-|TRBJ2-2|TRBV6-1|-
TGTGCCAGCAGTCGGGCCTGGCTTAACACCGGGGAGCTGTTTTTT
CASSRAWLNTGELFF
>few|TRBJ2-7|TRBV9|-
TGTGCCAGCAGCGAGGCAACAGGGTTCGAGCAGTACTTC
CASSEATGFEQYF
>-|TRBJ2-2|TRBV9|-
TGTGCCAGCAGCTTTACAGGGGGGGAGCTGTTTTTT
CASSFTGGELFF
>-|TRBJ2-1|TRBV7-9|-
TGTGCCAGCAGTCCTCCGGGCGGGTCTGGAACCTACAATGAGCAGTTCTTC
CASSPPGGSGTYNEQFF
>-|TRBJ1-1|TRBV28|-
TGTGCCAGCAGGACCCCTGAGGCAGGGACCATGAACACTGAAGCTTTCTTT
CASRTPEAGTMNTEAFF
>-|TRBJ2-3|TRBV7-2|TRBD1
TGTGCCAGCAGCTCGCCGGGACAGAGTTTCACAGATACGCAGTATTTT
CASSSPGQSFTDTQYF
>-|TRBJ1-1|TRBV19|-
TGTGCCAGTACCCTCGGACAGATGAACACTGAAGCTTTCTTT
CASTLGQMNTEAFF
>-|TRBJ2-1|TRBV19|-
TGTGCCAGTAGTATAGGAGGCAGGGTAAGGTACAATGAGCAGTTCTTC
CASSIGGRVRYNEQFF
>-|TRBJ2-1|TRBV23-1|TRBD2
TGCGCCAGCAGTCGCACGCCGGGACTAGCGGCACGCACTGAGCAGTTCTTC
CASSRTPGLAARTEQFF
>-|TRBJ2-7|TRBV6-1|-
TGTGCCAGCAGTGGCGGGACAGTAGCCTACGAGCAGTACTTC
CASSGGTVAYEQYF
>-|TRBJ2-2|TRBV19|-
TGTGCCAGTAGTACGCAAAAATCTGGGGAGCTGTTTTTT
CASSTQKSGELFF
>once|TRBJ2-7|TRBV21-1|-
TGTGCCAGCAGCAAATTCCAAGCGGGGGGTGACCACGAGCAGTACTTC
CASSKFQAGGDHEQYF
>-|TRBJ2-5|TRBV11-3|TRBD1
TGTGCCAGCAGCCGGGGACAGCAAGAGACCCAGTACTTC
CASSRGQQETQYF
>once|TRBJ2-1|TRBV10-3|-
TGTGCCATCAGTGAGTCGACCCAAGTGGATGAGCAGTTCTTC
CAISESTQVDEQFF
>-|TRBJ2-3|TRBV4-3|-
TGCGCCAGCAGCCAAGGCCCCCTCCAGGGTTCGCAGTATTTT
CASSQGPLQGSQYF
>-|TRBJ1-4|TRBV4-2|-
TGTGCCAGCAGCAAAGGATCATCAGGGTCAACTAATGAAAAACTGTTTTTT
CASSKGSSGSTNEKLFF
>few|TRBJ1-3|TRBV18|-
TGTGCCAGCTCACCACAGGGAAACACCATATATTTT
CASSPQGNTIYF
>-|TRBJ2-3|TRBV5-1|TRBD2
TGCGCCAGCAGCCTGGCCCAGACTAGCGGGAGTACAGATACGCAGTATTTT
CASSLAQTSGSTDTQYF
>-|TRBJ1-1|TRBV11-3|-
TGTGCCAGCAGCTTAGATTATCGGAGTGAAGCTTTCTTT
CASSLDYRSEAFF
>-|TRBJ2-5|TRBV11-2|TRBD2
TGTGCCAGCAGCTCCAAACTCGGGACTAGCGGGTACCAAGAGACCCAGTACTTC
CASSSKLGTSGYQETQYF
>-|TRBJ2-7|TRBV4-1|TRBD1
TGCGCCAGCAGCCAGGGGGACAGATTTTACGAGCAGTACTTC
CASSQGDRFYEQYF